Listed here is a single T cell receptor (beta chain). The data originate from a study of control samples from healthy donors and cancer patients. CDR3 length: 16 amino acids. Germline V gives CDR1 KGHSH, CDR2 LQKENI. The V end was cut by 0 bases, the J end by 4 bases, with 15 bases between. The data were produced by immunoSEQ multiplex PCR, yet TCRdb's version contains in-frame clones alone and is incomplete. This table has 110,000 or so clones, just over 90% appearing once. Material: blood. The sequence was obtained from a human donor in good health. The donor label of this sample is uncertain. V usage is TRBV18 and J usage is TRBJ1-2; D call uncertain. The CDR3 nucleotides are TGTGCCAGCTCACCACCGTCAGCAGCTTTTGCCTATGGCTACACCTTC. This gives the protein CASSPPSAAFAYGYTF.